The sequence of this TCR beta chain was determined in a study of blood T cell repertoires in COVID-19. Background on the study: Acute and convalescent COVID-19 samples came from the United States, Italy and Spain. T cells, B-cell-depleted T cells, or PBMCs provided the cDNA or gDNA that served as material.

Original data processing: For nucleated cells, counts were estimated from reference gene primer amplification. Produced via immunoSEQ multiplex PCR; TCRdb's table is partial and in-frame only. For V, J and clone size, that table is used; D and trimming come from the DNA. Among over 75,000 clones listed, roughly 82% were seen once. Germline lookup yields CDR1 LNHDA and CDR2 SQIVND (reference sequence). The CDR3 is 14 amino acids. With V trimmed by 5 bases and J by 3 bases, 3 bases remained unmatched. This clonotype was sampled from a woman aged 45-65 years with acute or convalescent COVID-19. Sequencing input: peripheral blood. The chain has TRBV19 and TRBJ1-3, with 8 bases matching TRBD1. DNA of the CDR3: TGTGCCAGTAGTCCAGGGGGCAATGGAAACACCATATATTTT. The encoded protein is CASSPGGNGNTIYF.